Detailed here is one T cell receptor (beta chain). These data are taken from a study of blood T cell repertoires in COVID-19. Study-level information: From T cells, B-cell-depleted T cells, or PBMCs came the material, which was cDNA or gDNA.

This CDR3 region has 14 residues. Trimming removed 3 bases from V and 0 bases from J, with 9 bases in between. Germline values: CDR1 LNHDA, CDR2 SQIVND (reference sequence). The authors' processing: The assay estimated nucleated cells by amplifying reference gene primers. Here immunoSEQ multiplex PCR was the method, and the copy in TCRdb shows in-frame clones only, minus some. V, J and clone size reflect that table, while D and trimming were determined from the DNA. The sample contains 210,000 or so clones, 65% to 90% of which appear only once. The receptor comes from a human donor in a cohort sampled during active COVID-19. The chain is built from TRBV19 and TRBJ2-7, with D tentatively TRBD1 (5 bases). The sequencing input was peripheral blood. CDR3 sequence: CASSMPGNSYEQYF. The CDR3 DNA sequence: TGTGCCAGTAGTATGCCAGGGAACTCCTACGAGCAGTACTTC.